This TCR beta chain was identified during a study of cytomegalovirus exposure and HLA in healthy donors (dated by TCRdb to 2016 to 2017). A note on the overall study: In an earlier analysis of roughly 500 of the donors, less than 350 Gb of sequence data and 117 million unique TCR beta sequences from about 190 million T cells were reported. A later analysis re-analyzed previously published TCR beta repertoires from 600 to 850 donors and added high-resolution HLA genotyping to study TCR occurrence patterns. About 300 gigabases of sequencing data and roughly 90 million unique TCR sequences were included in an early release covering roughly 700 HLA-typed donors. Among some 410 genotyped donors of the cohort, an average of roughly 240,000 unique TCR beta nucleotide sequences were sequenced per donor, about a sixth of them non-productive. Donor age, sex, ethnicity and CMV serostatus were collected together with the repertoire data. In addition to the first cohort of 666 subjects, a separate validation cohort of approximately 110 different subjects was used. The study profiled the T cell repertoires of more than 500 subjects by immunosequencing and related them to cytomegalovirus serostatus. Both class I and class II loci were covered by HLA typing, at four-digit resolution. In the later analysis, no new phenotypic data were used to find candidate immune exposures; instead, reliance was placed on TCR beta sequences and their occurrence across donors. Among the approximately 400 genotyped donors, approximately 81% belonged to the genetic ancestry cluster associated with self-reported Caucasian donors. The study was designed to test whether signatures of past pathogen exposure could be identified by cataloging public T cell receptors. The number of typed donors differed by locus: about 620-640 for A, B, C, DRB1 and DQB1; approximately 540 for DQA1; around 580 for DPA1; and some 430 for DPB1. High-throughput TCR immunosequencing, statistical association of individual TCRs with disease status, and machine learning were combined to predict cytomegalovirus infection status. A handful of DR-DQ haplotypes were handled as single units for association and clustering because linkage in the cohort was strong. All discovery cohort repertoires had been generated using a single sequencing platform. To decide whether each TCR beta V gene segment behaved as functional or pseudogenic, an earlier analysis of some 600 of the donors relied on high-throughput TCR beta sequencing. A later genetic analysis took genome-wide SNP genotypes for about 65% of the 666 donors and used that subset as a discovery cohort. General conclusions and limits of the study: Most CMV-associated TCR beta chains appeared to be HLA-restricted in a later analysis, and the HLA associations seemed to be driven largely by CMV exposure. Roughly 15 rarely observed V segments, including chromosome 9 orphons, were excluded from the earlier analysis of some 590 of the donors because counts were too low. The classifier was reported to diagnose cytomegalovirus status with high specificity and sensitivity in both the original and validation cohorts. The authors suggested that the approach could potentially be extended to other disease states and immunological phenotypes. Most TCR sequences were seen in very few donors, while some public TCRs were found in many individuals. In an earlier analysis of more than 450 of the donors, most TCR beta V segments were observed in productive rearrangements about 90% or about 30% of the time, broadly matching IMGT annotations. In a later genetic analysis, fewer N-insertions in productive TCRs were reported among donors in an Asian-associated ancestry cluster than the approximately 670-donor mean. The study gave a list of 150 to 200 TCR beta chains associated with cytomegalovirus. This cohort had only TCR beta chains sequenced, and the lack of alpha or paired-chain data limited which features could be detected. When HLA alleles, especially DR and DQ, strongly co-occurred, TCR associations were difficult to assign to individual alleles. The presence/absence analyses assumed that sequencing depth was roughly uniform across donors, and that assumption may not be true. Because HLA typing was unavailable for some donors at each locus, only the typed subset was used in association tests. CMV serostatus was the only immune exposure information available for the cohort. A few of the identified cytomegalovirus-associated TCR beta chains were confirmed in vitro to be specific for cytomegalovirus antigens. A group of highly shared sequence variants was considered likely to be a technical artifact of the sequencing pipeline. In a later analysis, several top co-occurrence clusters were reported to appear linked to parvovirus B19, influenza, CMV and Epstein-Barr virus. Correlated functional status among segregating V segments might be attributable to linkage disequilibrium, but an unknown experimental factor could not be ruled out. In a later analysis, the rate of TCR association differed among HLA loci, with DRB1 alleles having the most associated TCRs and HLA-C alleles having the fewest. A later analysis associated about 17,000 TCR beta sequences with specific HLA alleles at a false discovery rate of 0.05. V-gene and J-gene trimming of TCR beta chains was associated with a missense DCLRE1C variant in a later genetic analysis, and the association was replicated in an independent cohort. A further reported finding was that TCR beta sequences accurately predicted the HLA-A and HLA-B alleles for most subjects in the first cohort. A later analysis found that HLA-associated TCR beta chains were more clonally expanded and had lower generation probabilities than equally common non-associated chains. Because the 87-base-pair reads could not distinguish some IMGT-functional V segments, including TRBV6-2 and TRBV6-3, those segments were excluded.

Details on this clone: The target of this receptor is not known. Per-base qualities were not stored, and no clone one base away is much larger.

The protocol used for the library was the immunoSEQ multiplex PCR assay. The multiplex PCR relied on a mix of 60 forward primers for TCR Vbeta segments and 13 reverse primers for TCR Jbeta segments. A multiplex PCR assay on genomic DNA amplified the CDR3 region of rearranged TCR beta genes. On the Illumina HiSeq System, the amplified TCR beta libraries were sequenced as 87-base-pair reads. The published analysis was carried out like this. In a later analysis, tens of millions of unique TCR beta chains were counted across the approximately 670 repertoires, and roughly 11 million of these chains were shared by at least two donors. Raw reads were error-corrected and collapsed into unique sequences with a nearest-neighbor algorithm that merged closely related sequences to remove PCR and sequencing errors. Alignment of CDR3 sequences to IMGT reference sequences was used to assign V, D and J gene segments. For a sequence to be retained, a match of at least six nucleotides to both a V gene segment and a J gene segment was required. Rearrangements were called productive when the CDR3 lacked stop codons and stayed in frame with V and J; all others were non-productive. CDR3 was defined according to IMGT convention as the region running from the second conserved V-encoded cysteine to the conserved J-encoded phenylalanine. The earlier analysis of roughly 590 of the donors excluded any sequence lacking an unambiguous match to a single V gene segment. In an earlier analysis of 587 of the donors, a V segment was called functional when productive rearrangements were above 56.7%, and segregating when the standard deviation between donors exceeded 5%. To diagnose cytomegalovirus status from the catalog of TCR beta chain sequences, a statistical classification framework was built. V and J gene assignment, in a later analysis, came from comparing TCR nucleotide sequences with IMGT/GENE-DB human TR gene sequences. Using the TCRdist pipeline, a later analysis assigned CDR3 sequences along with most-parsimonious VDJ recombination scenarios. In a later analysis, each TCR beta chain was defined by its CDR3 amino acid sequence together with its V-gene family, and reads lacking a unique V-gene family were excluded. In a later analysis, 500 to 700 highly shared, low-generation-probability nucleotide sequences were removed to address suspected cross-contamination and a sequencing artifact. A later analysis calculated a clonal expansion index for each public chain from normalized within-repertoire ranks of inferred template counts. In a later analysis, generation probabilities were computed with a VDJ recombination model fitted to out-of-frame rearrangements, and the resulting probabilities were checked against IGoR. In a later analysis, hypergeometric tests were used to score TCR-TCR, TCR-HLA and TCR-CMV co-occurrence, with a repertoire-size bias correction applied to TCR pairs. In a later analysis, false discovery rates were estimated by permuting HLA or CMV assignments 20 times. In a later analysis, co-occurring TCRs were grouped using DBSCAN, and TCRdist sequence similarity was added for clustering within HLA-allele-positive subsets. Repertoires with fewer than 30,000 or more than 120,000 public chains were left out of co-occurrence clustering, as were about 5 repertoires with anomalous nucleotide sharing. TCRdb's version of the immuneACCESS table is confined to in-frame rearrangements and falls short of the full clone set. An unresolved V gene accounts for under half of the shortfall where checked; the remainder is of unknown origin. The DNA was the basis for D and trimming; V, J and clone size are from that table. In this sample the table shows around 130,000 clones, about three quarters of which occur a single time. The top ten clones comprise 2.6% of the sample.

V is trimmed back by 4 bases and J by 0 bases, and the junction contains 11 bases that no gene match accounts for. Sequences SGHTA (CDR1) and FQGTGA (CDR2) are obtained from the germline V gene. From cysteine to phenylalanine, the CDR3 is 18 amino acids long. The DNA shown is the 54-base CDR3, in frame from base 1. The cohort consisted of approximately 690 healthy bone marrow donors. At the time of sampling, all cohort members were nominally healthy, though unrecorded immune exposures were likely present. The donor was CMV seropositive and belonged to the group of 250 to 300 seropositive cohort members. A peripheral blood sample was provided by each donor, and peripheral blood mononuclear cells were used for TCR beta sequencing. Genomic DNA extraction from the blood cell samples was performed with the Qiagen DNeasy Blood Extraction Kit.

This clonotype was obtained from a woman aged 55-70 years in good health and CMV-seropositive. The chain employs TRBV7-3 and TRBJ2-1; 8 nucleotides in the junction match TRBD2. The sequenced sample consisted of PBMCs. The CDR3 region reads CASSSRGSGVFSYNEQFF. The DNA reads TGTGCCAGCAGCTCCCGTGGTAGCGGGGTATTCTCCTACAATGAGCAGTTCTTC.